This TCR beta chain was retrieved from a study of T cells after yellow fever vaccination. Turning to the study itself: Each low-cell-number fraction was prepared by means of SMART-Seq v4 Ultra Low Input. Regarding the study as a whole: Across the CD4 and CD8 compartments, a small share of clonotypes was present in both. Booster samples showed a return of most primary-vaccination clones (around 96% CD4, around 88% CD8). The secondary response showed a weaker magnitude and a faster peak, day 5 versus 15.

Notes on this clonotype: As yet, its antigen is unknown.

MiXCR, run by TCRdb on the 5' RACE reads, gives a single entry per CDR3 protein. The table has 600,000 to 750,000 distinct CDR3 sequences, roughly 12% seen once. The CDR3 extends over 14 amino acids. Trimming stripped 5 bases from V and 4 bases from J, with 15 bases between. This receptor was taken from a man aged 30 to 39 who received the YFV17D yellow fever vaccine. The specimen was PBMCs, collected on the day of the yellow fever booster vaccination. The chain carries TRBV12-3 or TRBV12-4 and TRBJ2-7; D is unclear. This CDR3 is CASSPRAGRYEQYF. Written as DNA, the CDR3 is TGTGCCAGCAGTCCCCGGGCCGGTCGGTACGAGCAGTACTTC.